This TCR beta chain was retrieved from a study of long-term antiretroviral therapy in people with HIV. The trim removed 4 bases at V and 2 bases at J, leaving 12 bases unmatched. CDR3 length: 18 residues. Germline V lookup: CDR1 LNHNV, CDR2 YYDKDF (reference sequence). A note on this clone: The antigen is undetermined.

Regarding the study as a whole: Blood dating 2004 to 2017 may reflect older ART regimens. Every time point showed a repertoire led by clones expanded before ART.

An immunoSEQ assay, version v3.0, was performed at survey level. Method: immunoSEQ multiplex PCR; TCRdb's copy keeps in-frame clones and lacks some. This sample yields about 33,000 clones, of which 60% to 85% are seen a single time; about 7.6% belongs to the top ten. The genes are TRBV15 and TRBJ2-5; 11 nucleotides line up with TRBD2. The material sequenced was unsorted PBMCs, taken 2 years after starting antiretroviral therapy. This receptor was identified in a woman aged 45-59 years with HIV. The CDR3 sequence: CATSKDPMTSGMQETQYF. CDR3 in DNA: TGTGCCACCAGCAAAGATCCCATGACTAGCGGGATGCAAGAGACCCAGTACTTC. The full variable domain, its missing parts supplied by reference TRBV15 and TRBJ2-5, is DAMVIQNPRYQVTQFGKPVTLSCSQTLNHNVMYWYQQKSSQAPKLLFHYYDKDFNNEADTPDNFQSRRPNTSFCFLDIRSPGLGDTAMYLCATSKDPMTSGMQETQYFGPGTRLLVL.